These 31 T cell receptor beta chains were all obtained from the same sample, sequenced in a study of blood T cells in healthy people across ages. The authors ran a second PCR of about 7 to 11 cycles using a sample-barcoded 5' primer and a J-beta primer mix. MiXCR, run by TCRdb on the 5' RACE reads, gives a single entry per CDR3 protein. The sample holds around 1,000,000 distinct CDR3 sequences; less than 25% are singletons and the top ten take about 0.8%. Another study also made use of these data, one on T cells of mothers and their children.

The specimen was blood. These receptors all come from a girl aged 2 to 10 in good health.

The J gene is TRBJ1-1, the V gene TRBV6-5, with 7 bases that match TRBD1. The J segment lost 5 bases and the V segment lost 0 bases, leaving 3 bases of the junction unmatched. Germline V gene sequence: CDR1 MNHEY, CDR2 SVGAGI. The CDR3 is made up of 14 amino acids. This chain's CDR3 is CASSYSGGETEAFF. The CDR3 DNA sequence: TGTGCCAGCAGTTACTCAGGGGGCGAAACTGAAGCTTTCTTT.

The genes are TRBV29-1 and TRBJ1-1; D is ambiguous. V was cut by 4 bases and J by 7 bases, with 10 bases left in between. The germline V gene has CDR1 SQVTM and CDR2 ANQGSEA. The CDR3 is 11 amino acids. This CDR3 reads CSVGEGGEAFF. CDR3 sequence (DNA): TGCAGCGTTGGGGAGGGCGGTGAAGCTTTCTTT.

The sample holds a few counts of this clonotype. This chain uses TRBV4-1 with TRBJ2-1; TRBD2 might be the D (5 bases). Germline assignment: CDR1 MGHRA and CDR2 YSYEKL. Trimming pared 8 bases from V and 0 bases from J, leaving 23 bases between. The CDR3 runs to 18 residues. DNA for the CDR3: TGCGCCAGCGCAACGGGGTTCATTCTTCCGAGCTCCTACAATGAGCAGTTCTTC. It encodes CASATGFILPSSYNEQFF.

In this sample, this clonotype turned up a few times. The rearrangement uses TRBV12-5 and TRBJ2-2; the D is unclear. Germline loops: CDR1 LGHNT, CDR2 FRNRAP. The CDR3 covers 12 residues. The V and J ends lost 10 bases and 6 bases respectively, with 12 bases between them. The CDR3 is CANLIRPGELFF. The CDR3 region has the DNA TGTGCTAATCTTATTCGTCCCGGGGAGCTGTTTTTT.

The table lists this clonotype with a few counts. V is TRBV4-1 and J is TRBJ1-5; D gene unclear. CDR3 length equals 13 residues. Trimming stripped 1 base from V and 5 bases from J, with 6 bases between. Germline lookup yields CDR1 MGHRA and CDR2 YSYEKL. The CDR3 is CASSQGVDQPQHF. The DNA for the CDR3 is TGCGCCAGCAGCCAAGGCGTTGATCAGCCCCAGCATTTT.

This chain joins TRBV20-1 and TRBJ1-2; no clear D gene. Germline V gene data show CDR1 as DFQATT and CDR2 as SNEGSKA (reference sequence). This CDR3 region has 12 residues. V lost 6 bases and J 1 base, leaving 9 bases between the germline ends. CDR3 sequence (DNA): TGCAGTGCGGGCCTCTTTAACTATGGCTACACCTTC. This sequence encodes CSAGLFNYGYTF.

This rearrangement joins TRBV12-5 to TRBJ1-6; 8 bases align to TRBD1. The CDR3 has 21 residues. V shed 2 bases, J shed 6 bases, and the junction held 21 bases outside the gene matches. Germline V gene lookup returns CDR1 LGHNT and CDR2 FRNRAP. The CDR3 region is CASGLTTGTGGLQGLNSPLHF. The CDR3 DNA follows: TGTGCTAGTGGTTTGACCACCGGGACAGGAGGCCTACAGGGCCTTAATTCACCCCTCCACTTT. Using reference TRBV12-5 and TRBJ1-6 for the parts outside the CDR3, the full variable domain is DARVTQTPRHKVTEMGQEVTMRCQPILGHNTVFWYRQTMMQGLELLAYFRNRAPLDDSGMPKDRFSAEMPDATLATLKIQPSEPRDSAVYFCASGLTTGTGGLQGLNSPLHFGNGTRLTVT.

Only a few counts were recorded for this clonotype. The rearrangement uses TRBV5-1 and TRBJ2-5; tentatively, D is TRBD1 (5 bases). The V end lost 0 bases, the J end lost 3 bases, and 9 bases lay between the germline ends. Looked up from germline, CDR1 is SGHRS and CDR2 is YFSETQ. The CDR3 extends over 14 amino acids. The CDR3 DNA reads as TGCGCCAGCAGCTTGGGGCAGGGAAAAGAGACCCAGTACTTC. It translates to CASSLGQGKETQYF. The variable domain in full, with the rest retrieved from reference TRBV5-1 and TRBJ2-5, is KAGVTQTPRYLIKTRGQQVTLSCSPISGHRSVSWYQQTPGQGLQFLFEYFSETQRNKGNFPGRFSGRQFSNSRSEMNVSTLELGDSALYLCASSLGQGKETQYFGPGTRLLVL.

V usage is TRBV6-2 or TRBV6-3 and J usage is TRBJ1-1; D is unclear. The germline gives CDR1 MNHEY, CDR2 SVGEGT. The CDR3 runs 14 residues. V lost 2 bases and J lost 3, with 10 bases in between. This chain's CDR3 is CASSYEDGDTEAFF. The CDR3 nucleotides are TGTGCCAGCAGTTACGAGGACGGGGACACTGAAGCTTTCTTT.

The DNA of the CDR3 is TGCGCCAGCAGCTGGGGGGACTTCCAAGAGACCCAGTACTTC. This encodes CASSWGDFQETQYF. This chain connects TRBV5-1 to TRBJ2-5, with D possibly TRBD2 on 6 matching bases. The V gene's germline CDR1 is SGHRS and CDR2 YFSETQ. The CDR3 covers 14 residues. V lost 3 bases and J 1 base, leaving 10 bases between the germline ends. The full variable domain, in which reference TRBV5-1 and TRBJ2-5 provide the parts outside the CDR3, is KAGVTQTPRYLIKTRGQQVTLSCSPISGHRSVSWYQQTPGQGLQFLFEYFSETQRNKGNFPGRFSGRQFSNSRSEMNVSTLELGDSALYLCASSWGDFQETQYFGPGTRLLVL.

This clonotype was seen a few times. V is TRBV29-1 and J is TRBJ2-2, with 11 bases aligning to TRBD2. This CDR3 contains 15 residues. After removal of 4 bases from V and 5 bases from J, the junction contained 6 bases not matched to a gene. Germline V CDR1 and CDR2: SQVTM, ANQGSEA. The CDR3 bases are TGCAGCGTTGTAGCGGGGGGGCTTGAAACCGGGGAGCTGTTTTTT. It encodes CSVVAGGLETGELFF.

This chain links TRBV7-2 with TRBJ2-5, with D tentatively TRBD2 (7 bases). The J call may be incorrect, as the DNA end agrees better with TRBJ2-1. Germline-derived CDR1 and CDR2 are SGHTA and FQGNSA. The CDR3 runs to 17 residues. The CDR3 here is CASSLGIAGAGYNEQFF. The CDR3 nucleotides are TGTGCCAGCAGCTTAGGGATCGCGGGGGCAGGTTACAATGAGCAGTTCTTC.

This sequence joins TRBV3-1 and TRBJ2-5; 8 bases are shared with TRBD2. Germline CDR1 LGHDT, CDR2 YNNKEL (reference sequence). This CDR3 has 16 amino acids. Trimming at V came to 0 bases and at J to 4 bases, leaving 7 bases not matched to a gene. CDR3 protein: CASSQESASGRETQYF. In DNA form, the CDR3 reads TGTGCCAGCAGCCAAGAGAGCGCAAGCGGGAGAGAGACCCAGTACTTC.

This clonotype showed up just a few times. The genes are TRBV5-8 and TRBJ2-5, with 9 positions matching TRBD1. Trimming took 3 bases from V and 3 from J; bases not matched to a gene: 3. Germline CDR1 and CDR2: SGHTS and YDEGEE. This CDR3 spans 14 amino acids. The CDR3 DNA reads as TGTGCCAGCAGCTGGGGACAGGGAGAAGAGACCCAGTACTTC. It translates to CASSWGQGEETQYF.

Written as DNA, the CDR3 is TGTGCCAGCAGTTACGACCGACAGGAGGCTAGCTATGGCTACACCTTC. This encodes CASSYDRQEASYGYTF. The chain links TRBV6-6 to TRBJ1-2; D may be TRBD1 (6 bases). Between the trimmed V and J ends, which lost 2 bases and 4 bases, there was a span of 17 bases. The V gene's germline CDR1 is MNHNY and CDR2 SVGAGI (reference sequence). The CDR3 runs to 16 residues.

This clonotype has just a few counts. The chain uses TRBV24-1 and TRBJ2-6; D uncertain. This CDR3 comprises 15 residues. The V gene lost 5 bases and the J gene lost 4 bases, with 11 bases spanning the gap. In germline, CDR1 is KGHDR, CDR2 SFDVKD. The DNA of the CDR3 is TGTGCCACCAGTGGTGCAGGATCCGGGGCCAACGTCCTGACTTTC. It is translated as CATSGAGSGANVLTF.

The rearrangement joins TRBV7-8 to TRBJ2-3; TRBD2 might be the D (5 bases). This CDR3 is 16 amino acids long. V lost 5 bases, J lost 1 base, and 16 bases lay in between. Germline V gives CDR1 SGHVS, CDR2 FQNEAQ. CDR3 sequence (DNA): TGTGCCAGCAGCCCAGTATCTCTCGGGGGCACAGATACGCAGTATTTT. Protein sequence: CASSPVSLGGTDTQYF.

The gene calls are TRBV9 and TRBJ2-3; 11 nucleotides align to TRBD2. The V segment lost 4 bases and the J segment 7 bases; nucleotides outside the gene matches: 11. The CDR3 spans 16 residues. Germline values: CDR1 SGDLS, CDR2 YYNGEE. This CDR3 reads CASSQGTSGVKNTQYF. Here the CDR3 DNA reads TGTGCCAGCAGCCAGGGGACTAGCGGTGTAAAGAATACGCAGTATTTT.

The CDR3 here is CATSREVAESTDTQYF. The CDR3, as DNA: TGTGCCACCAGCAGAGAAGTGGCGGAAAGCACAGATACGCAGTATTTT. The chain recombines TRBV15 with TRBJ2-3; no reliable D call. The germline CDR1 and CDR2 sequences are LNHNV and YYDKDF (reference sequence). V was shortened by 0 bases and J by 0 bases, with 10 bases between the two germline ends. The CDR3 loop spans 16 amino acids.

Worth noting for this clonotype: One junction end disagrees with the germline gene, perhaps due to a read error. The chain couples TRBV7-9 to TRBJ2-1, with D perhaps matching TRBD1 or TRBD2 (5 bases each). The V gene's germline CDR1 is SEHNR and CDR2 FQNEAQ (reference sequence). The CDR3 extends over 15 amino acids. CDR3 DNA sequence: TGTGCCAGCAGCTTTAGCAGGACGTTGGGGGATGAGCAGTTTTTC. Translated, it gives CASSFSRTLGDEQFF.

The chain employs TRBV28 and TRBJ1-2; D not certain. CDR1 and CDR2 (germline): MDHEN, SYDVKM. V dropped 4 bases and J dropped 5 bases, with 14 bases sitting between them. CDR3 size: 14 residues. CDR3 bases: TGTGCCAGCAGTTCCGCACATGGACCATATGGCTACACCTTC. Amino acids: CASSSAHGPYGYTF.

CDR3 in amino acids: CASSHPGLAGPGELFF. The DNA for the CDR3 is TGTGCCAGTAGTCATCCGGGACTAGCGGGCCCCGGGGAGCTGTTTTTT. The V call is TRBV19, the J call TRBJ2-2; 12 nucleotides agree with TRBD2. This CDR3 is built from 16 residues. Germline loops: CDR1 LNHDA, CDR2 SQIVND (reference sequence). V gave up 5 bases and J gave up 6 bases; unmatched junction bases: 7.

The V and J genes are TRBV5-1 and TRBJ2-1, with 11 bases fitting TRBD2. Germline CDR1 SGHRS, CDR2 YFSETQ. V was pared by 4 bases and J by 7 bases, with 7 bases of the junction left unmatched. This CDR3 spans 15 amino acids. CDR3 region: CASSRFPSGGNEQFF. CDR3 sequence (DNA): TGCGCCAGCAGCAGGTTTCCTAGCGGGGGGAATGAGCAGTTCTTC.

The rearrangement links TRBV4-2 to TRBJ2-5; D is unclear. Per germline, CDR1 LGHNA and CDR2 YNFKEQ. V lost 0 bases and J 5 bases, leaving 7 bases between the germline ends. This CDR3 contains 13 residues. The CDR3 region has the DNA TGTGCCAGCAGCCAAGATGGAAGGGAGACCCAGTACTTC. Amino acid sequence: CASSQDGRETQYF.

This clonotype was seen a handful of times. V and J are TRBV29-1 and TRBJ2-1; D gene unclear. The CDR3 length is 15 residues. Per the germline V gene, CDR1 is SQVTM and CDR2 is ANQGSEA. Trimming cost V 2 bases and J 0 bases, with 11 bases left between them. In DNA form, the CDR3 reads TGCAGCGTTGAATCTGTCGCCATCTCCTACAATGAGCAGTTCTTC. It specifies CSVESVAISYNEQFF.

The rearrangement joins TRBV3-1 to TRBJ2-7; 7 bases map to TRBD2. CDR3 length equals 13 residues. V lost 4 bases and J lost 5; bases outside the gene matches: 5. Germline CDR1 and CDR2: LGHDT and YNNKEL (reference sequence). The CDR3 DNA is TGTGCCAGCAGCCCCCGACTAGCCGACGAGCAGTACTTC. Translation: CASSPRLADEQYF.

The chain uses TRBV5-1 and TRBJ2-2; 11 nucleotides agree with TRBD2. Germline CDR1 reads SGHRS; CDR2 reads YFSETQ. The CDR3 has 15 amino acids. With 4 bases clipped from V and 8 bases from J, the junction kept 7 bases outside the gene matches. As DNA, the CDR3 is TGCGCCAGCAGCACAACTAGCGGGAGCGAAGGGGAGCTGTTTTTT. The encoded protein is CASSTTSGSEGELFF.

The chain is built from TRBV25-1 and TRBJ1-2; 10 positions match TRBD1. Germline V gene lookup returns CDR1 MGHDK and CDR2 SYGVNS. The trim removed 8 bases at V and 5 bases at J, leaving 5 bases unmatched. This CDR3 is built from 13 residues. The CDR3 DNA reads as TGTGCCAGCCAGGACAGGGGGATTTATGGCTACACCTTC. Protein sequence: CASQDRGIYGYTF.

This clonotype was observed a few times. J is TRBJ1-1 and V is TRBV6-5; D not certain. CDR1 MNHEY and CDR2 SVGAGI come from the germline V gene. This CDR3 has 10 residues. Trimming stripped 8 bases from V and 11 bases from J, with 12 bases between. CDR3 coding DNA: TGTGCCAGCGGAGAGTTGGGGGCTTTCTTT. It specifies CASGELGAFF.

CDR3 bases: TGCAGTGCTAGAGGTGGACCACAAAACTATGGCTACACCTTC. Translation gives CSARGGPQNYGYTF. The chain combines TRBV20-1 with TRBJ1-2, with D hard to call. V lost 1 base to trimming and J lost 2 bases, with 11 bases between them. The CDR3 has 14 amino acids. Per germline, CDR1 DFQATT and CDR2 SNEGSKA (reference sequence).

V usage is TRBV5-5 and J usage is TRBJ1-2; 7 positions match TRBD1. This CDR3 is built from 13 residues. Trimming removed 4 bases from V and 6 bases from J; junction bases left unmatched: 6. Per germline, CDR1 SGHKS and CDR2 YYEKEE (reference sequence). The CDR3 protein is CASSGTVHDGYTF. The CDR3 coding sequence is TGTGCCAGCAGCGGGACAGTGCACGATGGCTACACCTTC.